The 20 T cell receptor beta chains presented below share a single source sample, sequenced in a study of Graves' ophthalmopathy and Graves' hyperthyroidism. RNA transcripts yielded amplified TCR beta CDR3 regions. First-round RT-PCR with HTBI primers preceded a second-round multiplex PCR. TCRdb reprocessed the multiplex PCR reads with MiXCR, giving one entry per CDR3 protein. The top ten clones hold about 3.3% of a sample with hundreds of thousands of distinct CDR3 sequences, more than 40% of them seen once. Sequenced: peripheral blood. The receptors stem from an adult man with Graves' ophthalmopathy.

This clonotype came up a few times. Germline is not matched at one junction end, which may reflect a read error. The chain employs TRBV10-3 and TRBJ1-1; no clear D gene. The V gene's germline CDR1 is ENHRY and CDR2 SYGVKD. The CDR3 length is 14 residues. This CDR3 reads CASSYPGMNTEAFF. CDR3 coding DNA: TGTGCCAGCAGTTACCCGGGGATGAACACTGAAGCTTTCTTT.

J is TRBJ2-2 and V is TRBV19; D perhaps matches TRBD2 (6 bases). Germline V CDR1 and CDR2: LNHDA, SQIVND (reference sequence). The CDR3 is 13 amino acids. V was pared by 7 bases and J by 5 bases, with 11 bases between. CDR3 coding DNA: TGTGCCAGTACTGGGCGGGGAACCGGGGAGCTGTTTTTT. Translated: CASTGRGTGELFF. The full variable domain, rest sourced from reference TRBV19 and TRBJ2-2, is DGGITQSPKYLFRKEGQNVTLSCEQNLNHDAMYWYRQDPGQGLRLIYYSQIVNDFQKGDIAEGYSVSREKKESFPLTVTSAQKNPTAFYLCASTGRGTGELFFGEGSRLTVL.

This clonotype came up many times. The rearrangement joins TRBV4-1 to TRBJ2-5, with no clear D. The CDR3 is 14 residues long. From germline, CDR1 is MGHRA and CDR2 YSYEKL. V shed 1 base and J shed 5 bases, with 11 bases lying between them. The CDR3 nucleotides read TGCGCCAGCAGCCAAGGGTGGACGTCCGAGACCCAGTACTTC. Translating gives CASSQGWTSETQYF.

CDR3 in DNA: TGTGCCAGCAGCTTAGGTACAGGGGAGGTCAGGAGTATCGGTTTCTTT. This encodes CASSLGTGEVRSIGFF. The rearrangement joins TRBV7-9 to TRBJ1-1; 7 bases agree with TRBD1. The V gene end was trimmed by 1 base and the J gene end by 13 bases; junction bases not matched to a gene: 18. CDR1 is SEHNR, CDR2 FQNEAQ, per germline (reference sequence). The CDR3 length is 16 residues.

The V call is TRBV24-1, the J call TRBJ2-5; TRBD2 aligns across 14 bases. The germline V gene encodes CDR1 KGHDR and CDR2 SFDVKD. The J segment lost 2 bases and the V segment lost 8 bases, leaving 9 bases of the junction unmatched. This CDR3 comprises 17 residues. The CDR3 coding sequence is TGTGCCACCACCCTTGGACTAGCGGGAGGTATACAAGAGACCCAGTACTTC. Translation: CATTLGLAGGIQETQYF.

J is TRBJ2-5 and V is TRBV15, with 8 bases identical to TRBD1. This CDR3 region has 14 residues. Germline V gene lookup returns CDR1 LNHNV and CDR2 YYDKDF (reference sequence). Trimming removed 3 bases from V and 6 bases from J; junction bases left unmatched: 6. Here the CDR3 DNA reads TGTGCCACCAGCAGTACAGGGGGGAGGAAGACCCAGTACTTC. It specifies CATSSTGGRKTQYF.

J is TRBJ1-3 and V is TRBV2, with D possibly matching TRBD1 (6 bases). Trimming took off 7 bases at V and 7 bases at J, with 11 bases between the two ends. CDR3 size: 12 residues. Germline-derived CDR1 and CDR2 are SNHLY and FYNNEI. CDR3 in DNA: TGTGCCAGCACAAGGGGGGCGAACACCATATATTTT. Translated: CASTRGANTIYF.

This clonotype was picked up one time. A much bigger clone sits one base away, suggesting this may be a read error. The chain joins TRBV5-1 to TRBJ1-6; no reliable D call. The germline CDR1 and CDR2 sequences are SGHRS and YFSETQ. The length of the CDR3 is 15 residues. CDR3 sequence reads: CAGSLGGLANSPLHF. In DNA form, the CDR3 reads TGCGCCGGCAGCTTGGGAGGGTTAGCTAATTCACCCCTCCACTTT.

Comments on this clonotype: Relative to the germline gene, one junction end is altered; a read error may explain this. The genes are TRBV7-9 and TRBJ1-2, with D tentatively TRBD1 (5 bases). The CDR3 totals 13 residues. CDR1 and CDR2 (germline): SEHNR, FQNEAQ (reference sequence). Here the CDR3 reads CASSSTDNYGYTF. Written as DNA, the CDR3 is TGCGCCAGCAGCTCGACAGATAACTATGGCTACACCTTC.

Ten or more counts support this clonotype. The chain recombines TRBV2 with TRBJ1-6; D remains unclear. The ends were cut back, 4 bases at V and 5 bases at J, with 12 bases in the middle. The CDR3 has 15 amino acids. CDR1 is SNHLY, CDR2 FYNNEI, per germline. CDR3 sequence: CASSGAPADNSPLHF. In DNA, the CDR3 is TGTGCCAGCAGTGGGGCCCCCGCCGATAATTCACCCCTCCACTTT.

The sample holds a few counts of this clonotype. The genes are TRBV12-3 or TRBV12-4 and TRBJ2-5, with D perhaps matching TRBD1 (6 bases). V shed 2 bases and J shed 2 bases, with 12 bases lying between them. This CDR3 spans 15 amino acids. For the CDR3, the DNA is TGTGCCAGCAGTTTAACAGGGCAACTTCAAGAGACCCAGTACTTC. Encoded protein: CASSLTGQLQETQYF.

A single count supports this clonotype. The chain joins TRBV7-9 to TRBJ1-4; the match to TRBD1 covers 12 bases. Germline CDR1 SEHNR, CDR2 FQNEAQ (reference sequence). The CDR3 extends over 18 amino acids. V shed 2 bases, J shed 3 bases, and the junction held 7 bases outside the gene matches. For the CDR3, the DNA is TGTGCCAGCAGCTTATCAGGGACAGGGGGCGCAGCTAATGAAAAACTGTTTTTT. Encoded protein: CASSLSGTGGAANEKLFF.

DNA of the CDR3: TGTGCTAGTGCCTGGACAGTTTCTTGGGGGTCCAGACACGAGCAGTACTTC. Translated: CASAWTVSWGSRHEQYF. V usage is TRBV12-3 or TRBV12-4 and J usage is TRBJ2-7; maybe TRBD1 (6 bases). CDR3 size: 17 residues.

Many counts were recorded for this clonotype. CDR3 sequence reads: CSVHGGTLRTEAFF. The CDR3, as DNA: TGCAGCGTTCATGGAGGGACCTTGCGCACTGAAGCTTTCTTT. The rearrangement uses TRBV29-1 and TRBJ1-1, with D perhaps matching TRBD1 (5 bases). The CDR3 sequence is 14 residues long. Trimming stripped 5 bases from V and 4 bases from J, with 17 bases between. Germline CDR1 reads SQVTM; CDR2 reads ANQGSEA.

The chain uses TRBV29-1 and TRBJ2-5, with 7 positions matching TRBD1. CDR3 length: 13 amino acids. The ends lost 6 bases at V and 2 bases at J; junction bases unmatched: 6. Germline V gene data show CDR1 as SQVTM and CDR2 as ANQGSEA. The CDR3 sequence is CSVWTGWQETQYF. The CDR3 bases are TGCAGCGTCTGGACAGGTTGGCAAGAGACCCAGTACTTC. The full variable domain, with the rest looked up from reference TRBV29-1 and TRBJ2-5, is SAVISQKPSRDICQRGTSLTIQCQVDSQVTMMFWYRQQPGQSLTLIATANQGSEATYESGFVIDKFPISRPNLTFSTLTVSNMSPEDSSIYLCSVWTGWQETQYFGPGTRLLVL.

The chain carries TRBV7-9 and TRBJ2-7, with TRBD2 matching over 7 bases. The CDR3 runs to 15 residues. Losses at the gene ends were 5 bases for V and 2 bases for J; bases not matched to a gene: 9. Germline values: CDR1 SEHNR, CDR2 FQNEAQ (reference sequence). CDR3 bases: TGTGCCAGCAGCCGCGCGGGGGTTCGAACCTACGAGCAGTACTTC. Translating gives CASSRAGVRTYEQYF.

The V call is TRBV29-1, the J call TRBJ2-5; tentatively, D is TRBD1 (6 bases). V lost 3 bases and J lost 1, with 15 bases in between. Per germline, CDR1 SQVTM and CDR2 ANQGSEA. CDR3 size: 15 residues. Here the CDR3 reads CSVDLLQGGQETQYF. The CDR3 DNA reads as TGCAGCGTTGATCTGTTACAGGGTGGCCAAGAGACCCAGTACTTC.

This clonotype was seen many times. The CDR3, as DNA: TGTGCCAGCACTAGAGGAGTGCTTAACTATGGCTACACCTTC. It translates to CASTRGVLNYGYTF. The chain joins TRBV2 to TRBJ1-2; D gene ambiguous. The V gene's germline CDR1 is SNHLY and CDR2 FYNNEI. V shed 7 bases and J shed 1 base, with 13 bases lying between them. This CDR3 is 14 amino acids long. The full variable domain, in which reference TRBV2 and TRBJ1-2 provide the parts outside the CDR3, is EPEVTQTPSHQVTQMGQEVILRCVPISNHLYFYWYRQILGQKVEFLVSFYNNEISEKSEIFDDQFSVERPDGSNFTLKIRSTKLEDSAMYFCASTRGVLNYGYTFGSGTRLTVV.

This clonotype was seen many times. The CDR3, as DNA: TGTGCCAGCAGTTACCTGGGGAGGGACGAGCAGTACTTC. It encodes CASSYLGRDEQYF. The chain recombines TRBV6-6 with TRBJ2-7, with 7 bases that match TRBD2. V trimming: 2 bases; J trimming: 5 bases; junction bases outside the gene matches: 3. There are 13 residues in the CDR3. Germline CDR1 and CDR2: MNHNY and SVGAGI (reference sequence).

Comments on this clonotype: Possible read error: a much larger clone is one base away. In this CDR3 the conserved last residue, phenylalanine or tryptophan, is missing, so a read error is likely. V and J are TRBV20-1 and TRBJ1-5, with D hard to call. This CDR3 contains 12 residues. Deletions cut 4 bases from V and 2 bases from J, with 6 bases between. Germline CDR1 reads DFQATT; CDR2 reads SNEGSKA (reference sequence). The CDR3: CSAMLGNQPQHL. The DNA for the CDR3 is TGCAGTGCTATGTTGGGCAATCAGCCCCAGCATCTT.